One sample yielded the 12 T cell receptor beta chains listed below, sequenced in a study of blood T cell repertoires in COVID-19. This table comes from immunoSEQ multiplex PCR, and its TCRdb copy is limited to in-frame clones, with some not included. This table holds roughly 180,000 clones, roughly 88% found once. Sequenced sample: PBMCs or T cells enriched from blood (not recorded which). Receptors were obtained from a woman in her fifties or sixties who had recovered from COVID-19.

The chain employs TRBV10-3 and TRBJ2-3; TRBD2 agrees at 9 bases. With V trimmed by 0 bases and J by 4 bases, 11 bases remained unmatched. The germline V gene has CDR1 ENHRY and CDR2 SYGVKD. This CDR3 has 18 residues. In DNA form, the CDR3 reads TGTGCCATCAGTGAGTCGAGTGGGCTAGCGGGGCTGGCAGATACGCAGTATTTT. As protein: CAISESSGLAGLADTQYF.

This clone has only a few counts. J is TRBJ1-5 and V is TRBV27; 8 bases fit TRBD1. The CDR3 totals 14 residues. The V segment lost 6 bases and the J segment 7 bases; nucleotides outside the gene matches: 8. Germline V lookup: CDR1 MNHEY, CDR2 SMNVEV (reference sequence). The CDR3 bases are TGTGCCAGCAGGCCGGGACAGGTTAACCAGCCCCAGCATTTT. Its translation: CASRPGQVNQPQHF.

The chain couples TRBV10-1 to TRBJ2-7; a weak D match, TRBD1 (6 bases). CDR1 is WNHNN, CDR2 SYGVQD, per germline (reference sequence). CDR3 size: 18 residues. Trimming pared 4 bases from V and 4 bases from J, leaving 26 bases between. CDR3 region: CASSAGRGGPGLGYEQYF. For the CDR3, the DNA is TGCGCCAGCAGTGCGGGCAGGGGCGGCCCAGGACTTGGGTACGAGCAGTACTTC.

There are many counts of this clone. The chain couples TRBV10-2 to TRBJ1-5, with 7 positions matching TRBD1. Germline CDR1 reads WSHSY; CDR2 reads SAAADI. J gave up 5 bases and V 3 bases, and 1 base lay outside the gene matches. CDR3 size: 13 residues. The CDR3 DNA reads as TGCGCCAGCAGTGATGACAGGGATCAGCCCCAGCATTTT. Its protein is CASSDDRDQPQHF.

The rearrangement links TRBV3-1 (or the pseudogene TRBV3-2) to TRBJ1-1; D gene unclear. The length of the CDR3 is 17 residues. Between the trimmed V and J ends, which lost 0 bases and 0 bases, there was a span of 14 bases. Germline V gene sequence: CDR1 LGHDT, CDR2 YNNKEL (reference sequence). The CDR3 DNA sequence: TGTGCCAGCAGCCAAGATCGGGGTTTTGATTTGAACACTGAAGCTTTCTTT. Its translation is CASSQDRGFDLNTEAFF.

The V gene is TRBV5-1, the J gene TRBJ1-2; the D is unclear. This CDR3 has 15 amino acids. Germline CDR1 is SGHRS and CDR2 is YFSETQ. V was cut by 4 bases and J by 6 bases, with 19 bases left in between. The CDR3 sequence is CASSIYRSSGNGYTF. The CDR3 DNA reads as TGCGCCAGCAGCATATACAGATCGTCGGGAAATGGCTACACCTTC.

V and J are TRBV18 and TRBJ1-6; D uncertain. The germline CDR1 and CDR2 sequences are KGHSH and LQKENI. Between the trimmed V and J ends, which lost 2 bases and 5 bases, there was a span of 7 bases. The CDR3 runs 14 residues. In DNA, the CDR3 is TGTGCCAGCTCACCAAACCCGGATAATTCACCCCTCCACTTT. Its translation is CASSPNPDNSPLHF.

V and J are TRBV5-4 and TRBJ2-7; D perhaps matches TRBD1 (6 bases). CDR1 and CDR2 from the germline V gene are SGHNT and YYREEE (reference sequence). The CDR3 extends over 17 amino acids. The germline V and J ends were trimmed by 2 bases and 3 bases, with 21 bases remaining between them. For the CDR3, the DNA is TGTGCCAGCAGCTTCGAACAGGGTAGGACAAACGGCTACGAGCAGTACTTC. Protein sequence: CASSFEQGRTNGYEQYF.

This chain joins TRBV24-1 and TRBJ2-1; 7 nucleotides align to TRBD1. Germline trimming cut 3 bases from V and 0 bases from J; bases unmatched to any gene: 4. The germline V gene encodes CDR1 KGHDR and CDR2 SFDVKD. The CDR3 totals 16 residues. CDR3 sequence (DNA): TGTGCCACCAGTGATGCGAAGGGGGCCTCCTACAATGAGCAGTTCTTC. Its protein is CATSDAKGASYNEQFF.

This chain links TRBV19 with TRBJ1-3; no clear D. This CDR3 is built from 15 residues. Germline V gene sequence: CDR1 LNHDA, CDR2 SQIVND (reference sequence). Trimming pared 5 bases from V and 0 bases from J, leaving 11 bases between. CDR3: CASSHGLRSGNTIYF. CDR3 in DNA: TGTGCCAGTAGTCATGGACTACGCTCTGGAAACACCATATATTTT.

The V and J genes are TRBV5-4 and TRBJ2-7; 7 bases fit TRBD1. The V segment lost 2 bases and the J segment 6 bases; nucleotides outside the gene matches: 5. This CDR3 has 13 residues. CDR1 SGHNT and CDR2 YYREEE come from the germline V gene (reference sequence). The CDR3 coding sequence is TGTGCCAGCAGCTTCGGGACAGTAAGCGAGCAGTACTTC. Protein: CASSFGTVSEQYF. The variable domain in full, completed from reference TRBV5-4 and TRBJ2-7, reads ETGVTQSPTHLIKTRGQQVTLRCSSQSGHNTVSWYQQALGQGPQFIFQYYREEENGRGNFPPRFSGLQFPNYSSELNVNALELDDSALYLCASSFGTVSEQYFGPGTRLTVT.

This sequence joins TRBV19 and TRBJ1-5; D perhaps matches TRBD1 (6 bases). Trimming took off 2 bases at V and 1 base at J, with 15 bases between the two ends. Germline V gene sequence: CDR1 LNHDA, CDR2 SQIVND (reference sequence). The CDR3 is made up of 17 amino acids. This chain's CDR3 is CASSIRVRQGSNQPQHF. CDR3 nucleotides: TGTGCCAGTAGTATACGGGTTCGGCAGGGGAGCAATCAGCCCCAGCATTTT.